A selection of T cell receptor beta chains follows, all from one sample in a study of T cells in tumors after PD-1 blockade. Profiling relied on immunoSEQ multiplex PCR, and the TCRdb table lists in-frame clones only, not all of them. In the table there are approximately 59,000 clones, around 77% of which are singletons. The material sequenced was PBMCs, taken before anti-PD-1 treatment. These receptors all come from a human donor with basal cell carcinoma. CDR3s leave out the opening cysteine and the closing phenylalanine or tryptophan. Each record gives: CDR3 protein, V gene, clone size. Expanded clones get a size class; other rows say once, few or many, or leave the size out.

CDR3: ASSRGGGELETQY
V: TRBV5-4
size: few

CDR3: ASSDNRDIGELF
V: TRBV2
size: few

CDR3: ASRRNPEKLF
V: TRBV19
size: .

CDR3: ASRGVAGHEQF
V: TRBV30
size: .

CDR3: ASSPPGTGDQPQH
V: TRBV18
size: .

CDR3: ASSIGWFSGNTIY
V: TRBV19
size: .

CDR3: ASSLDPGGLTSYNEQF
V: TRBV5-1
size: .

CDR3: ASSDTGGNYGYT
V: TRBV2
size: few

CDR3: ASSPAGAPSNEQF
V: TRBV7-3
size: few

CDR3: ASTNWDGGSGNTIY
V: TRBV6-6
size: .